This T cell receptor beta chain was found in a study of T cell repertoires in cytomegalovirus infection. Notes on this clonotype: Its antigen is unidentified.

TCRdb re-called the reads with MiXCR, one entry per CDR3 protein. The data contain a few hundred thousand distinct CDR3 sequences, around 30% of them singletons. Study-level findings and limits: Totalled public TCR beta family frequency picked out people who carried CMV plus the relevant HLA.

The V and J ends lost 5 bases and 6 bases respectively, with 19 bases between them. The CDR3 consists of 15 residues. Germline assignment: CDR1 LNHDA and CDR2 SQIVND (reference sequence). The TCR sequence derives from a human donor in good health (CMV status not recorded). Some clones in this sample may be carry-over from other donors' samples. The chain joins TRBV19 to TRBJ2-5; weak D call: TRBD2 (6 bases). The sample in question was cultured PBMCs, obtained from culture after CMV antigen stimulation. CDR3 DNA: TGTGCCAGTAGTCAAGCGGGCGGCTTTCGGAAGACCCAGTACTTC. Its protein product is CASSQAGGFRKTQYF.